The source of this TCR beta chain is a study of monozygotic twins with cystic fibrosis. Whole-study findings and limits: Unrelated CF individuals shared fewer identical clonotypes than monozygotic CF twins. Low clonality (median around 0.009) suggested a mostly naive repertoire.

The data were produced by immunoSEQ multiplex PCR, yet TCRdb's version contains in-frame clones alone and is incomplete. The sample holds 35,000 or so clones, about 87% seen once. V lost 1 base to trimming and J lost 0 bases, with 5 bases between them. CDR3 size: 14 residues. Per germline, CDR1 SGHTS and CDR2 YDEGEE. A word on this clone: Antigen: not known.

The origin of this receptor is a girl under 10 years old with cystic fibrosis. The rearrangement links TRBV5-8 to TRBJ1-3, with D unclear. The specimen was blood. Here the CDR3 DNA reads TGTGCCAGCAGCTTGTGGGACTCTGGAAACACCATATATTTT. It translates to CASSLWDSGNTIYF. The whole variable domain, filled in from reference TRBV5-8 and TRBJ1-3, reads EAGVTQSPTHLIKTRGQQATLRCSPISGHTSVYWYQQALGLGLQFLLWYDEGEERNRGNFPPRFSGRQFPNYSSELNVNALELEDSALYLCASSLWDSGNTIYFGEGSWLTVV.